This is a list of T cell receptor beta chains from one sample in a study of shared clonotypes between healthy human individuals. Measured with immunoSEQ multiplex PCR; TCRdb has only the in-frame clones, and not every one. The sample holds more than 2,000,000 clones, more than 90% seen once. Sequenced: naive CD4+ T cells sorted from blood. These receptors originate from a man aged 18 to 29 in good health. CDR3s include the opening cysteine and the closing phenylalanine or tryptophan. A D gene is named only where the DNA matches it firmly. Rows may omit the clone size; those that give it use once, few, many or a size class.

cdr3_nt cdr3_aa v_call clone_size d_call j_call
TGTGCCAGCAGTCGCGACAGGCGGAACACCATATATTTT CASSRDRRNTIYF TRBV6-5 NA NA TRBJ1-3
TGCAGCGTCCGGGCCGGGACTAGCGGGTACGAGCAGTACTTC CSVRAGTSGYEQYF TRBV29-1 NA TRBD2 TRBJ2-7
TGTGCCAGCAGTCAACCCTCACTAGCGTACGAGCAGTACTTC CASSQPSLAYEQYF TRBV28 NA TRBD2 TRBJ2-7
TGCAGTGCTAGAGGGGTAGAAGCTTTCTTT CSARGVEAFF TRBV20-1 NA NA TRBJ1-1
TGCAGCGTTGATTCAACCCTGACAGGACATGGCTACACCTTC CSVDSTLTGHGYTF TRBV29-1 NA NA TRBJ1-2
TGTGCCAGCAGCTCCGGGGACAGGAGAACCTACGAGCAGTACTTC CASSSGDRRTYEQYF TRBV5-6 NA TRBD1 TRBJ2-7
TGTGCCAGCAGTTATAGGGGTCTAAATTCACCCCTCCACTTT CASSYRGLNSPLHF TRBV27 NA NA TRBJ1-6
TGTGCCAACTTACTGAAGGGTGAATCGGGGGACACAGTGAACACTGAAGCTTTCTTT CANLLKGESGDTVNTEAFF TRBV7-3 NA NA TRBJ1-1
TGTGCCTGGAGTGTGGGGCCTACTATTAACTATGGCTACACCTTC CAWSVGPTINYGYTF TRBV30 NA NA TRBJ1-2
TGTGCCAGCAGCCGGCTGGCCTCCTACGAGCAGTACTTC CASSRLASYEQYF TRBV5-6 NA NA TRBJ2-7
TGTGCCAGCAGTTCCATAGTCAATCAGCCCCAGCATTTT CASSSIVNQPQHF TRBV27 NA NA TRBJ1-5
TGTGCCAGCACCCCACAGACTAGCGGGGGGGCCCAGGAGCAGTTCTTC CASTPQTSGGAQEQFF TRBV7-2 NA TRBD2 TRBJ2-1
TGTGCCAGTACGCATCTACCGGGACAGGGGAGTCAGCCCCAGCATTTT CASTHLPGQGSQPQHF TRBV19 NA TRBD1 TRBJ1-5
TGTGCCAGCAGCGGTGGGGATAGGGGCCGACCCGGCGGGGAGACCCAGTACTTC CASSGGDRGRPGGETQYF TRBV7-9 NA NA TRBJ2-5
TGTGCCAGCAGCCTACAGGGGGTAAGGCAGTATTTT CASSLQGVRQYF TRBV28 NA TRBD1 TRBJ2-3
TGTGCCAGCAGTTACATACAGGGATTTGCAGATACGCAGTATTTT CASSYIQGFADTQYF TRBV6-5 NA NA TRBJ2-3
TGTGCCAGCAGCTTGGGACTAGCGAGGGAGACCCAGTACTTC CASSLGLARETQYF TRBV5-4 NA TRBD2 TRBJ2-5
TGTGCCAGCTCACCAATCGGGAGGGGGGAATACGAGCAGTACTTC CASSPIGRGEYEQYF TRBV18 NA TRBD2 TRBJ2-7
TGTGCCACCAGCAGGCCGGGACAGGGAAAGAATGAAAAACTGTTTTTT CATSRPGQGKNEKLFF TRBV15 NA TRBD1 TRBJ1-4
TGCGCCAGCAGAAACGACAGGGAAGGGTACACCTTC CASRNDREGYTF TRBV5-1 NA TRBD1 TRBJ1-2
TGTGCCAGTAGTTCAACAGGGTCAGATACGCAGTATTTT CASSSTGSDTQYF TRBV19 NA NA TRBJ2-3
TGCGCCAGCAGCCAAGATGGGGTTAACTATGGCTACACCTTC CASSQDGVNYGYTF TRBV4-1 NA NA TRBJ1-2
TGTGCCAGCAGCAGGACTAGCGTGACCTACAATGAGCAGTTCTTC CASSRTSVTYNEQFF TRBV25-1 NA TRBD2 TRBJ2-1
TGCGCCAGCAGCTTGGGAGAACTCAATCAGCCCCAGCATTTT CASSLGELNQPQHF TRBV5-1 NA NA TRBJ1-5
TGCGCCAGCAGTGACTTCCAGGGCTTTAATGAAAAACTGTTTTTT CASSDFQGFNEKLFF TRBV10-2 NA NA TRBJ1-4
TGTGCCAGCAGCTTACGGGACGCCAAAGAGACCCAGTACTTC CASSLRDAKETQYF TRBV7-9 NA NA TRBJ2-5
TGTGCCAGCAGTGAAGCGAGCAGGGCGGCGGCAGATACGCAGTATTTT CASSEASRAAADTQYF TRBV2 NA NA TRBJ2-3
TGCGCCAGCAGCTTGGTCATTGGGCCAGGTGCCGGGGAGCTGTTTTTT CASSLVIGPGAGELFF TRBV5-1 once NA TRBJ2-2
TGTGCCAGCAGCGCGACTAGCGGGGGAAACACCGGGGAGCTGTTTTTT CASSATSGGNTGELFF TRBV5-4 NA TRBD2 TRBJ2-2
TGTGCCATCAGTGAAGATCTGTCCGGCAAAAACATTCAGTACTTC CAISEDLSGKNIQYF TRBV10-3 NA NA TRBJ2-4
TGTGCCAGCAGCCTCTACGGGACCCAGTACTTC CASSLYGTQYF TRBV7-2 NA NA TRBJ2-5
TGTGCCAGCTCACTATATAGCAATCAGCCCCAGCATTTT CASSLYSNQPQHF TRBV18 NA NA TRBJ1-5
TGTGCCAGCTCACCCTCACGGGAATCACCCCTCCACTTT CASSPSRESPLHF TRBV18 NA NA TRBJ1-6
TGTGCCAGCAGCCCCCCGGGACAAGTCCAGCCCCAGCATTTT CASSPPGQVQPQHF TRBV6-6 NA NA TRBJ1-5
TGCGCCAGCAGCTTGGCGGGAACAGGGGTCCAGGATAATTCACCCCTCCACTTT CASSLAGTGVQDNSPLHF TRBV5-1 NA TRBD1 TRBJ1-6
TGTGCCAGCAGCGCCGCCGGGACAGACGGTGAAAAACTGTTTTTT CASSAAGTDGEKLFF TRBV9 NA TRBD1 TRBJ1-4
TGTGCCATCAGTTCTCAGGGGGCTCGAGGCTACACCTTC CAISSQGARGYTF TRBV10-3 NA TRBD1 TRBJ1-2